This is a list of T cell receptor beta chains from one sample in a study of blood T cell repertoires in COVID-19. Data came from immunoSEQ multiplex PCR; TCRdb stores just in-frame clones and leaves some out. This table has fewer than 80,000 clones, 80% to 90% appearing once. The specimen sequenced was peripheral blood. Every receptor here comes from a woman in her forties or fifties with active COVID-19. Each CDR3 is given with its conserved first and last residue. A D gene is named only where the DNA matches it firmly. Clone size, where shown, is once, few, many, or a class for clones that have expanded.

d_gene,j_gene,v_gene,len,abundance,CDR3nt,CDR3aa
.,TRBJ2-3,TRBV6-4,13,.,TGTGCCAGCAGTGATAGAGCAACAGATACGCAGTATTTT,CASSDRATDTQYF
TRBD2,TRBJ2-5,TRBV5-1,17,.,TGCGCCAGCAGCTTGGAGACTAGCGGGAGGCTCCAAGAGACCCAGTACTTC,CASSLETSGRLQETQYF
.,TRBJ1-5,TRBV11-2,13,.,TGTGCCAGCAGCCAGGCTCTGGATCAGCCCCAGCATTTT,CASSQALDQPQHF
.,TRBJ1-6,TRBV3-1/TRBV3-2,16,.,TGTGCCAGCAGCCAATCGGGAGGAGCCAAGAATTCACCCCTCCACTTT,CASSQSGGAKNSPLHF
.,TRBJ2-1,TRBV4-1,17,.,TGCGCCAGCAGCCAAGATCTATGGCGGGCCCGGGCGGATGAGCAGTTCTTC,CASSQDLWRARADEQFF
.,TRBJ2-7,TRBV7-8,16,.,TGTGCCAGCAGCTTAGTCGGGAGGGGGCCCGCCTACGAGCAGTACTTC,CASSLVGRGPAYEQYF
.,TRBJ1-1,TRBV3-1/TRBV3-2,14,.,TGTGCCAGCAGCCAAGTTACGACATCCACTGAAGCTTTCTTT,CASSQVTTSTEAFF
TRBD2,TRBJ2-7,TRBV4-1,18,.,TGCGCCAGCAGCCACACAGTGGGGGGGGGACGAAACTCCTACGAGCAGTACTTC,CASSHTVGGGRNSYEQYF
.,TRBJ1-4,TRBV6-2/TRBV6-3,13,.,TGTGCCAGCAGTTGGGAGGGGCCGGAAAAACTGTTTTTT,CASSWEGPEKLFF
TRBD2,TRBJ2-3,TRBV5-5,16,.,TGTGCCAGCAGCTCACGGGCGGGAGGGCCGAAAGATACGCAGTATTTT,CASSSRAGGPKDTQYF
.,TRBJ2-6,TRBV11-2,16,.,TGTGCCAGCAGCTTAGTAAGCGTCTCTGGGGCCAACGTCCTGACTTTC,CASSLVSVSGANVLTF
TRBD1,TRBJ1-4,TRBV2,14,once,TGTGCCAGCAACAACAGGGGGCTCGGGGAAAAACTGTTTTTT,CASNNRGLGEKLFF
TRBD2,TRBJ2-7,TRBV7-9,14,.,TGTGCCAGCACGCCTGGGACTAGCGCCTACGAGCAGTACTTC,CASTPGTSAYEQYF
.,TRBJ2-3,TRBV21-1,16,.,TGTGCCAGCAGCAAATTACACGTCAGGGGGCCGGATACGCAGTATTTT,CASSKLHVRGPDTQYF
.,TRBJ2-5,TRBV11-1,14,.,TGTGCCAGCAGCCAAGTCCGGGATCACAGGACCCAGTACTTC,CASSQVRDHRTQYF
TRBD1,TRBJ1-1,TRBV7-9,14,once,TGTGCCAGCAGCTTAACGACAGGGGGGACTGAAGCTTTCTTT,CASSLTTGGTEAFF
.,TRBJ2-1,TRBV5-4,16,once,TGTGCCAGCAGCTTGGCCCGGGACTCGAACTACAATGAGCAGTTCTTC,CASSLARDSNYNEQFF
.,TRBJ1-5,TRBV5-5,14,.,TGTGCCAGCAGCTTGGGACCGGGAGGCCAGCCCCAGCATTTT,CASSLGPGGQPQHF
.,TRBJ2-1,TRBV14,16,few,TGTGCCAGCAGCCAAGGTAGACGGGAGATATACAATGAGCAGTTCTTC,CASSQGRREIYNEQFF
TRBD2,TRBJ2-7,TRBV30,17,.,TGTGCCTGGAGTGGGGGACTAGCGGGCCTTTACTCCTACGAGCAGTACTTC,CAWSGGLAGLYSYEQYF
.,TRBJ2-5,TRBV7-9,15,.,TGTGCCAGCAGCCCCCTTGAGGGCGGCCAAGAGACCCAGTACTTC,CASSPLEGGQETQYF
.,TRBJ1-2,TRBV19,18,.,TGTGCCAGTAGTATAATCTCGAGTCTGAACAGGGCCGGCACAGGCTACACCTTC,CASSIISSLNRAGTGYTF
.,TRBJ2-1,TRBV11-3,12,.,TGTGCCAGCAGCGTGGACAGCAATGAGCAGTTCTTC,CASSVDSNEQFF
.,TRBJ2-2,TRBV12-2,17,once,TGTGCAAGTCGCTTAGTGCGGCGGTACAATACCACCGGGGAGCTGTTTTTT,CASRLVRRYNTTGELFF
.,TRBJ2-5,TRBV4-1,17,.,TGCGCCAGCAGCCAAGAATTAACGGGAGCGAACCAAGAGACCCAGTACTTC,CASSQELTGANQETQYF
TRBD1,TRBJ1-5,TRBV5-8,15,.,TGTGCCAGCAGCCTCGACAGGGGGTCTAATCAGCCCCAGCATTTT,CASSLDRGSNQPQHF
TRBD2,TRBJ2-3,TRBV18,18,.,TGTGCCAGCTCCGGCGGGACTAGCGGTCCCCATCCCACAGATACGCAGTATTTT,CASSGGTSGPHPTDTQYF
.,TRBJ2-4,TRBV18,13,.,TGTGCCAGCTCATCCGACGGGGAAAACATTCAGTACTTC,CASSSDGENIQYF
TRBD2,TRBJ2-1,TRBV4-1,16,.,TGCGCCAGCAGCCAAGGAAATAGCGGGAGCGGAGATGAGCAGTTCTTC,CASSQGNSGSGDEQFF
TRBD2,TRBJ2-3,TRBV7-9,19,.,TGTGCCAGCAGCTTAGGGGACTATAGCGGGAAAGCCTCCACAGATACGCAGTATTTT,CASSLGDYSGKASTDTQYF
TRBD1,TRBJ1-1,TRBV7-8,14,.,TGTGCCAGCAGAGGGACAGGGGCAGACACTGAAGCTTTCTTT,CASRGTGADTEAFF
.,TRBJ2-1,TRBV3-1/TRBV3-2,11,few,TGTGCCAGCAGTTATAGTAATGAGCAGTTCTTC,CASSYSNEQFF